This TCR beta chain was obtained from a study of CD8 T cells in Susac syndrome. Negative isolation was used for CD8+ and CD4+ T cells and FACS enrichment for TEMRA cells. The CDR3 covers 13 residues. V lost 5 bases to trimming and J lost 3 bases, with 11 bases between them. The germline CDR1 and CDR2 sequences are SGHVS and FNYEAQ. An amount of RNA that ranged from roughly 0.5 to 1 ug was reverse transcribed with random hexamers. An immunoSEQ multiplex PCR amplified TCR beta CDR3 over 54 Vbeta and 13 Jbeta. TCRdb passed the immunoSEQ multiplex PCR reads through MiXCR, listing each CDR3 protein once. The table includes approximately 120,000 distinct CDR3 sequences, around 95% detected once.

The chain recombines TRBV7-6 with TRBJ2-7; D unresolved. Sequencing was carried out using CD4+ T cells from PBMCs. This TCR was recovered from a human donor in good health. DNA of the CDR3: TGTGCCAGCAGCACGCTGACGGGCTACGAGCAGTACTTC. This gives the protein CASSTLTGYEQYF.